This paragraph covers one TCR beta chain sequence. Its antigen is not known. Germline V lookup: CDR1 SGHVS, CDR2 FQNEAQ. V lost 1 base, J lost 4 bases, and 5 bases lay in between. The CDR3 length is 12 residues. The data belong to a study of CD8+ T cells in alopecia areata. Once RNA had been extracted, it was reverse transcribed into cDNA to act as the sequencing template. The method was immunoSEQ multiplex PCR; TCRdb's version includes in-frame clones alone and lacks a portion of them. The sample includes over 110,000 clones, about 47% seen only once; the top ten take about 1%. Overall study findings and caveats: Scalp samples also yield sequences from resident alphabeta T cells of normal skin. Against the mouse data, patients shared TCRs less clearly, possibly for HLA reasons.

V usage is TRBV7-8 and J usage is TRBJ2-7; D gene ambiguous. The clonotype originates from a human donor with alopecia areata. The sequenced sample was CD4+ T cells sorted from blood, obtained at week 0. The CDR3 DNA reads TGTGCCAGCAGCTTAGTAGGATACGAGCAGTACTTC. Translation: CASSLVGYEQYF.